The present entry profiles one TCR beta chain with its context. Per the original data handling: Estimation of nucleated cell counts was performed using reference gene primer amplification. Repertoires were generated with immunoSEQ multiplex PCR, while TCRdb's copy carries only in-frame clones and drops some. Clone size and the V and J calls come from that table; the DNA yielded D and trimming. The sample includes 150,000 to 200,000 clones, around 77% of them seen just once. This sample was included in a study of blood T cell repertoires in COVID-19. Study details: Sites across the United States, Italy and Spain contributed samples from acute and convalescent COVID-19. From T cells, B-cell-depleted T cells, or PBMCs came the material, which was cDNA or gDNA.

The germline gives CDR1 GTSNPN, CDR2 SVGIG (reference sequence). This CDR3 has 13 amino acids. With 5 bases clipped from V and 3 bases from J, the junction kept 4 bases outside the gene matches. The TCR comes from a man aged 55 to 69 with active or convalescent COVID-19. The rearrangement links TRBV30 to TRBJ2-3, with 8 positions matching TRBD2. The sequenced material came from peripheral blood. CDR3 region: CAWVLAGTDTQYF. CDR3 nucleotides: TGTGCCTGGGTGTTAGCGGGAACAGATACGCAGTATTTT.